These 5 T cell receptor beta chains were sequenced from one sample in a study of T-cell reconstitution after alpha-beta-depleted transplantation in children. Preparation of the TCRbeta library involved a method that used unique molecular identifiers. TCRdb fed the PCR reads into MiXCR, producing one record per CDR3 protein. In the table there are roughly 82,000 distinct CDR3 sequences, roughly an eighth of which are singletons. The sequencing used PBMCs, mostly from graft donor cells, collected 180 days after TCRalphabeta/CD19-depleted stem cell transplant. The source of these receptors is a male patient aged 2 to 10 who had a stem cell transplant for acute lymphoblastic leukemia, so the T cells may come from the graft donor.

The CDR3 reads CASSYSTGSKIGELFF. In DNA, the CDR3 is TGTGCCAGCAGTTACTCGACCGGGAGTAAGATCGGGGAGCTGTTTTTT. V is TRBV6-2 or TRBV6-3 and J is TRBJ2-2, with D perhaps TRBD2 (6 bases). Per germline, CDR1 MNHEY and CDR2 SVGEGT. The CDR3 is made up of 16 amino acids. V lost 0 bases to trimming and J lost 7 bases, with 15 bases between them.

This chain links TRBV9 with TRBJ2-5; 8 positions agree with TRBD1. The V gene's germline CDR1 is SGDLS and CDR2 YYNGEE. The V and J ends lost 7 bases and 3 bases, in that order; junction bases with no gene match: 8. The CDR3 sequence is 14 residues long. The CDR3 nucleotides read TGTGCCAGCGGATTCCCGGACAGGGAAGAGACCCAGTACTTC. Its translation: CASGFPDREETQYF.

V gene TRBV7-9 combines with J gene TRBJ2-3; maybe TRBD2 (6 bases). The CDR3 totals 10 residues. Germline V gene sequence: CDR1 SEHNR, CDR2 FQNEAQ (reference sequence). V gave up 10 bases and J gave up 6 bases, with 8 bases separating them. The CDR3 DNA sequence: TGTGCCATCCGGGGGGATACGCAGTATTTT. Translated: CAIRGDTQYF.

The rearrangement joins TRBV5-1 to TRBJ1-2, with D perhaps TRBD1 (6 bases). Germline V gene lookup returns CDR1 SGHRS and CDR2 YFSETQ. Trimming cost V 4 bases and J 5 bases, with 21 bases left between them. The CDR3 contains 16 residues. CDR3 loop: CASSLDSRGSGYGYTF. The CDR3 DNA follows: TGCGCCAGCAGCCTGGATTCCAGGGGAAGCGGTTATGGCTACACCTTC.

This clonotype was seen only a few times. CDR3 protein: CSAEDSFSNQPQHF. As DNA, the CDR3 is TGCAGTGCTGAGGACAGCTTTAGCAATCAGCCCCAGCATTTT. The chain couples TRBV20-1 to TRBJ1-5; D might be TRBD1 (6 bases). CDR3 length equals 14 residues. Trimming took off 5 bases at V and 0 bases at J, with 11 bases between the two ends. Germline CDR1 and CDR2: DFQATT and SNEGSKA (reference sequence).